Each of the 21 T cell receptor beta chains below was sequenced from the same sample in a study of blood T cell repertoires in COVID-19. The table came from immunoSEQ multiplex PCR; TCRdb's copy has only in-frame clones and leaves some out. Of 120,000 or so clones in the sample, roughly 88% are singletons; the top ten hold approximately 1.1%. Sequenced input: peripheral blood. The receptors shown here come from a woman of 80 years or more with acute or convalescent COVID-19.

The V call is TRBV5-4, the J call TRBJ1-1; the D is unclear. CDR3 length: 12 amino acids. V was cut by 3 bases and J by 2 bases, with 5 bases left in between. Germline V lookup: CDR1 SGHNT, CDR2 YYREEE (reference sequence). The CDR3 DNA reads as TGTGCCAGCAGCTCCATCAACACTGAAGCTTTCTTT. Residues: CASSSINTEAFF.

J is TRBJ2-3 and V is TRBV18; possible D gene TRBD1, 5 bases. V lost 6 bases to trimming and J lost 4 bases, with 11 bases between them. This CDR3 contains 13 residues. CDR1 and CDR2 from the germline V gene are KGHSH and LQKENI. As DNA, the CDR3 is TGTGCCAGCTCTCCCCGACAGTCAGATACGCAGTATTTT. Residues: CASSPRQSDTQYF.

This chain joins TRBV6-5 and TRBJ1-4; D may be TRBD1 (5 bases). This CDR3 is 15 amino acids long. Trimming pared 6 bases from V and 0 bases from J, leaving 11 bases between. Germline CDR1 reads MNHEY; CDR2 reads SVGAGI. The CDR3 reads CASSATGSTNEKLFF. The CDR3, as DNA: TGTGCCAGCAGCGCCACAGGATCAACTAATGAAAAACTGTTTTTT.

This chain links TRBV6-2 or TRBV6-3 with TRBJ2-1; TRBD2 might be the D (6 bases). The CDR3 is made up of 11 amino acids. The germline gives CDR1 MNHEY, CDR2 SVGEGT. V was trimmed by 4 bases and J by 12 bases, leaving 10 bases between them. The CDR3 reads CASSSGTPQFF. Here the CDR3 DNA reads TGTGCCAGCAGTTCCGGGACTCCGCAGTTCTTC.

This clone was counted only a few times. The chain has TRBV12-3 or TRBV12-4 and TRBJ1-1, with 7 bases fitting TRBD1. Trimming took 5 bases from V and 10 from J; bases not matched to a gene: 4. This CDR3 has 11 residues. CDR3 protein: CASSGQVSAFF. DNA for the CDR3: TGTGCCAGCAGTGGACAGGTATCAGCTTTCTTT.

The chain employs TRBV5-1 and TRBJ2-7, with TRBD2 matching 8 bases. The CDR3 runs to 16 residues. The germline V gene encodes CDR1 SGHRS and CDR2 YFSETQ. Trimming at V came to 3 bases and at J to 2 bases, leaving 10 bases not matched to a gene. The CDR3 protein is CASSWSSAGGPYEQYF. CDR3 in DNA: TGCGCCAGCAGCTGGAGCTCCGCGGGAGGCCCCTACGAGCAGTACTTC.

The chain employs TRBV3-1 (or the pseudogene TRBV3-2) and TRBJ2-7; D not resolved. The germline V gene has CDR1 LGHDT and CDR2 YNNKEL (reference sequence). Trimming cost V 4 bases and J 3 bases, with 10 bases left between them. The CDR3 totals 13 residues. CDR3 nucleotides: TGTGCCAGCAGCCCCACACGCCTCTACGAGCAGTACTTC. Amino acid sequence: CASSPTRLYEQYF.

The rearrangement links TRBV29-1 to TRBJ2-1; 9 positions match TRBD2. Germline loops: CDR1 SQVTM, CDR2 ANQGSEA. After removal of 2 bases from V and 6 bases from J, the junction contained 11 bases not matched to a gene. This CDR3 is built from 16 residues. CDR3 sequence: CSVETPRGSGSNEQFF. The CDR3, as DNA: TGCAGCGTTGAAACCCCGAGGGGTAGCGGGAGCAATGAGCAGTTCTTC.

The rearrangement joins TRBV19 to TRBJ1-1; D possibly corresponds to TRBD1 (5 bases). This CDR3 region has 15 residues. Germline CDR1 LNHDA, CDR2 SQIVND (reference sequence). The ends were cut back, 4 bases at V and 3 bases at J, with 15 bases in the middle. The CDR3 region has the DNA TGTGCCAGTAGTAGGGTGACAGTTCTGGACACTGAAGCTTTCTTT. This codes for CASSRVTVLDTEAFF.

DNA for the CDR3: TGTGCCAGCAGCTTGTTAGGGGGCGCTTGGACAAACCAAGAGACCCAGTACTTC. It encodes CASSLLGGAWTNQETQYF. The chain carries TRBV5-6 and TRBJ2-5, with 7 positions matching TRBD1. This CDR3 is built from 18 residues. V was clipped by 1 base and J by 0 bases; unmatched bases: 12. Germline V gene sequence: CDR1 SGHDT, CDR2 YYEEEE.

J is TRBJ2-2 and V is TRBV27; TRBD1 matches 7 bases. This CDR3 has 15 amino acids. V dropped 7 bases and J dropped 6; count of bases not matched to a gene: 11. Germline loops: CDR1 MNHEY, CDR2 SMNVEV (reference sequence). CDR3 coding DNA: TGTGCCAGCAAGCCTTCGACAGGGTCCCCCGGGGAGCTGTTTTTT. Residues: CASKPSTGSPGELFF.

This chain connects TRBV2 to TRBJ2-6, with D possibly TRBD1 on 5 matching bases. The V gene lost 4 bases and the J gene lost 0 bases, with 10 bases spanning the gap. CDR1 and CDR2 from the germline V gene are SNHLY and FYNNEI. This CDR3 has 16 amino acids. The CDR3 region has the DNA TGTGCCAGCAGTGTTTCAGGGCTCTCTGGGGCCAACGTCCTGACTTTC. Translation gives CASSVSGLSGANVLTF.

In DNA, the CDR3 is TGTGCCAGCAGCGTGAGACAGAACACTGAAGCTTTCTTT. It yields the protein CASSVRQNTEAFF. The chain joins TRBV13 to TRBJ1-1; D is uncertain. The CDR3 contains 13 residues. The germline V gene has CDR1 PRHDT and CDR2 FYEKMQ (reference sequence). The V gene lost 5 bases and the J gene lost 1 base, with 8 bases spanning the gap.

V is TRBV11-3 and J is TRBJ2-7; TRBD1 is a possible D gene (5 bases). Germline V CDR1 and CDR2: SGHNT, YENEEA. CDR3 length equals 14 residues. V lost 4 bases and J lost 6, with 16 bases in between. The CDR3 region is CASSSTAYSTEQYF. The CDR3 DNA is TGTGCCAGCAGCTCGACAGCCTATTCCACCGAGCAGTACTTC.

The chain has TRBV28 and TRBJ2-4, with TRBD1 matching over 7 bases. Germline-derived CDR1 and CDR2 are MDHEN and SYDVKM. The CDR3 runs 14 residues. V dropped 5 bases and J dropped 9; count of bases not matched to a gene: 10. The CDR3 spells CASSKQGLVPIQYF. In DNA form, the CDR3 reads TGTGCCAGCAGTAAACAGGGGCTAGTACCCATTCAGTACTTC.

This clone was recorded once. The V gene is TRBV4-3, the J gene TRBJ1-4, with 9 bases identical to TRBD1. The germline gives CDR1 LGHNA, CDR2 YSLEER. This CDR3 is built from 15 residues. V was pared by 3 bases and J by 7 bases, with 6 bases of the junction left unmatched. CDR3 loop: CASSQGDREGEKLFF. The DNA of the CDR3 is TGCGCCAGCAGCCAGGGGGACAGGGAGGGTGAAAAACTGTTTTTT.

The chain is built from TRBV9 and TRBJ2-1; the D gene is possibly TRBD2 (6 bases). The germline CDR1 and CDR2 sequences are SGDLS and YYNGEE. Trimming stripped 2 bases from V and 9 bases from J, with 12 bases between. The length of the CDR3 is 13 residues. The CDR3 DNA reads TGTGCCAGCAGCGTGGGGACTCGGGGTGAGCAGTTCTTC. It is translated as CASSVGTRGEQFF.

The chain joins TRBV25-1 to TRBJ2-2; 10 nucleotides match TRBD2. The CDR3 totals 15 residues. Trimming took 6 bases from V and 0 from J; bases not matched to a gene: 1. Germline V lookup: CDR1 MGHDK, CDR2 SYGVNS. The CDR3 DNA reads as TGTGCCAGCAGACTAGCGGGGACGAACACCGGGGAGCTGTTTTTT. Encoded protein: CASRLAGTNTGELFF.

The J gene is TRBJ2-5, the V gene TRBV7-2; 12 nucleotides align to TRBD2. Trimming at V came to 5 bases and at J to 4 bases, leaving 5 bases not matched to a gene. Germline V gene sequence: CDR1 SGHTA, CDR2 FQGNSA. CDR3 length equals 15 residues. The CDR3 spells CASSRTSGALETQYF. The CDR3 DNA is TGTGCCAGCAGCCGGACTAGCGGGGCCCTAGAGACCCAGTACTTC.

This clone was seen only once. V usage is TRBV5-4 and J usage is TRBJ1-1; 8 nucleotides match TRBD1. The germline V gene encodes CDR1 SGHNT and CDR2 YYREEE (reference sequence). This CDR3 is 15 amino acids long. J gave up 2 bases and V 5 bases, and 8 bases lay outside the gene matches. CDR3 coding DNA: TGTGCCAGCAGTCTAACAGGGGGAGAAAACACTGAAGCTTTCTTT. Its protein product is CASSLTGGENTEAFF.

The CDR3, as DNA: TGTGCCAGCAGCTTTATGGCCACAGATACGCAGTATTTT. Protein product: CASSFMATDTQYF. This chain uses TRBV7-3 with TRBJ2-3; no clear D. CDR3 length: 13 amino acids. CDR1 is SGHTA and CDR2 is FQGTGA in the germline V gene. Trimming removed 3 bases from V and 2 bases from J, with 6 bases in between.